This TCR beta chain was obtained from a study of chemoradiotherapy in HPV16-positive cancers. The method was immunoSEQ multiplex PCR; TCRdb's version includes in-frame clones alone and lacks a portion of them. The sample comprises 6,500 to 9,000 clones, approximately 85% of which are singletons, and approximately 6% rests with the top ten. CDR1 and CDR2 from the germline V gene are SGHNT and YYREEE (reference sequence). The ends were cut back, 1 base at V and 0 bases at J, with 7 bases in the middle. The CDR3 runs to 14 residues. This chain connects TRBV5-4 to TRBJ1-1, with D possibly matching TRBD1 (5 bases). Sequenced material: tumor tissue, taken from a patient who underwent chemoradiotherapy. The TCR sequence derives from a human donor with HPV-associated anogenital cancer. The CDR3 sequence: CASSLRGLNTEAFF. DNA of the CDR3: TGTGCCAGCAGCTTGAGGGGTTTGAACACTGAAGCTTTCTTT.